This T cell receptor (beta chain) originates from a study of T cell clones after liver transplantation (dated by TCRdb to between 2019 and 2020). Concerning the study at large: The samples were obtained from ITN030ST, a randomized trial that attempted immunosuppression withdrawal within 2 years after liver transplantation. Subjects received no induction therapy and standard immunosuppression until randomization at 12-24 months post-transplant. Three of the eight recipients were HCV-positive; the others were transplanted for non-autoimmune, non-viral indications. Blood samples were collected pre-transplant, then pre-randomization ahead of withdrawal, and finally post-randomization once withdrawal had either been completed or failed. Third party-reactive TCRbeta sequences from pre-transplant MLRs were also identified as an antigen-independent comparator for donor-reactive sequences. Tolerance meant complete immunosuppression withdrawal for at least one year without liver enzymes rising beyond twice the upper limit of normal. Donor-reactive T cell clones were identified by TCRbeta sequencing following a pre-transplant mixed lymphocyte reaction and were subsequently tracked in post-transplant blood. The study cohort included 8 liver transplant recipients, of whom 3 were classified as tolerant and 5 as non-tolerant. The study at large found these results: In most of the 8 subjects, regardless of tolerance or HCV status, circulating donor-reactive CD4 TCRbeta sequences dropped significantly post-transplant. The conclusions were preliminary, being limited by small, heterogeneous patient numbers and by non-standardized post-transplant time points. When repertoire turnover was taken into account, detection of donor-reactive sequences was significantly reduced in 7 of 8 subjects for CD4 and in 8 of 8 subjects for CD8. Since no allograft tissue specimens were available, donor-reactive T cells may have migrated into the graft instead of being deleted. In two subjects, low numbers of available donor cells limited the measurable donor-reactive repertoire. A greater decline was seen for donor-reactive sequences than for third party-reactive sequences, suggesting partial antigen-specific deletion unrelated to withdrawal success.

A word on this clone: The specificity of this receptor is unknown. One base away there is no much larger clone; base qualities are not given.

The CDR3 numbers 12 residues from cysteine through phenylalanine. The DNA shown is the 36-base CDR3, in frame from base 1. V and J lose 2 bases and 4 bases, and a span of 5 bases separates them. The germline V gene specifies MDHEN as CDR1 and SYDVKM as CDR2. High-throughput TCRbeta CDR3 sequencing of frozen genomic DNA was performed by immunoSEQ, with PCR amplification, mapping, bias correction and internal controls included. Per the authors' processing: Productive rearrangements were kept, and unique TCRbeta sequences were defined by CDR3 nucleotide sequence plus V and J gene. For a sequence to be called donor-reactive, it needed a frequency of at least 0.01% and at least 5-fold expansion in CFSE-low cells compared with unstimulated pre-transplant cells. Per-subject minimum frequency thresholds, based on the lowest-template unstimulated sample, ensured at least 90% detection power. Jensen-Shannon divergence between the top 1000 TCRbeta sequences after and before transplant was used to measure repertoire turnover. Changes in detection of donor-reactive sequences were tested with two-sided Fisher's exact tests. What TCRdb holds here is the immuneACCESS table cut down to in-frame rearrangements. Part of the clones is not present; checked against another copy, under half of the missing clones reflect an unresolved V gene, and the others are unexplained. V and J calls and clone size are given by that table; D and trimming were obtained from the DNA. The sample table lists 75,000 to 95,000 clones, around 84% of them with a count of one. 2% to 2.5% of the sample is taken by the ten largest.

Thawed unstimulated PBMCs were stained for CD3, CD4 and CD8 and FACS-sorted into CD3+CD4+ and CD3+CD8+ populations. Randomization to immunosuppression withdrawal applied to every one of the 8 studied subjects. The Qiagen DNeasy Blood and Tissue Kit was used to isolate genomic DNA. This clonotype was sampled from a human patient who received a liver transplant. Some T cells may originate with the graft donor following a transplant. The sequenced sample was CD4+ T cells from blood, obtained less than 50 months after liver transplant. The rearranged segments are TRBV28 and TRBJ1-1, with no D gene named confidently. The DNA is as follows: TGTGCCAGCAGTTTACCGGGCACTGAAGCTTTCTTT. This translates into CASSLPGTEAFF.